This T cell receptor (beta chain) was sequenced for a study of blood T cells in healthy people across ages. Study-level findings and limits: Relative to aged donors, long-lived donors carried more naive CD4+ cells and displayed higher diversity.

Primers used in a second PCR of roughly 6 to 11 cycles were a sample-barcoded 5' primer and a J-beta primer mix. TCRdb re-derived calls from the 5' RACE reads in MiXCR, one entry per CDR3 protein. The table lists approximately 670,000 distinct CDR3 sequences, about 43% of them singletons. CDR1 and CDR2 (germline): SNHLY, FYNNEI. CDR3 size: 15 residues. Concerning this clonotype itself: Its antigen is not known.

The receptor was derived from a man older than 75 in good health. The sample was blood. The chain uses TRBV2 and TRBJ2-1, with 10 bases that match TRBD2. The DNA end is more similar to TRBJ2-7, so the J call may be wrong. CDR3 loop: CASSTTSGHYNEQYF. The CDR3 DNA sequence: TGTGCCAGCAGTACGACTAGCGGGCACTACAATGAGCAGTACTTC.